Below, 26 T cell receptor beta chains from the same sample are listed, as sequenced in a study of T cell changes during pregnancy in multiple sclerosis. Only in-frame clones appear in the TCRdb table, and some are missing; sequencing was by immunoSEQ multiplex PCR. The sample lists 50,000 to 70,000 clones, over 85% occurring once. Specimen: peripheral blood, collected in the second trimester of pregnancy. The receptors derive from a female donor with multiple sclerosis, enrolled in a pregnancy study.

The chain employs TRBV5-1 and TRBJ2-7; possible D gene TRBD2, 6 bases. CDR3 length equals 14 residues. Per the germline V gene, CDR1 is SGHRS and CDR2 is YFSETQ. V dropped 2 bases and J dropped 2 bases, with 11 bases sitting between them. CDR3 sequence (DNA): TGCGCCAGCAGCTTAAGCGGGCAAACCTACGAGCAGTACTTC. Residues: CASSLSGQTYEQYF.

The V gene is TRBV28, the J gene TRBJ2-1, with D possibly matching TRBD2 (7 bases). The CDR3 has 14 amino acids. Trimming stripped 7 bases from V and 7 bases from J, with 17 bases between. In germline, CDR1 is MDHEN, CDR2 SYDVKM. In DNA, the CDR3 is TGTGCCAGCATGGTGGGGGGGCGCGGGAATGAGCAGTTCTTC. Translated, it gives CASMVGGRGNEQFF.

CDR3 DNA sequence: TGTGCCAGCAGATCCGGGAGAATCGATGAGCAGTTCTTC. Translated, it gives CASRSGRIDEQFF. The rearrangement links TRBV2 to TRBJ2-1, with a tentative D call TRBD2 (6 bases). The V gene lost 6 bases and the J gene lost 8 bases, with 14 bases spanning the gap. The CDR3 sequence is 13 residues long. Germline CDR1 reads SNHLY; CDR2 reads FYNNEI. The entire variable domain, with the rest obtained from reference TRBV2 and TRBJ2-1, is as follows: EPEVTQTPSHQVTQMGQEVILRCVPISNHLYFYWYRQILGQKVEFLVSFYNNEISEKSEIFDDQFSVERPDGSNFTLKIRSTKLEDSAMYFCASRSGRIDEQFFGPGTRLTVL.

In this sample, this clone turned up a few times. The chain is built from TRBV6-1 and TRBJ2-1; 12 bases map to TRBD2. Losses at the gene ends were 5 bases for V and 7 bases for J; bases not matched to a gene: 6. Germline assignment: CDR1 MNHNS and CDR2 SASEGT. The CDR3 consists of 15 residues. CDR3 sequence (DNA): TGTGCCAGCAGTCCCCTAGCGGGAGGGACGAATGAGCAGTTCTTC. Translation gives CASSPLAGGTNEQFF.

The chain has TRBV13 and TRBJ2-1; 7 nucleotides agree with TRBD2. Trimming removed 5 bases from V and 2 bases from J; junction bases left unmatched: 15. Germline CDR1 is PRHDT and CDR2 is FYEKMQ (reference sequence). The CDR3 runs 18 residues. The CDR3 DNA follows: TGTGCCAGCAGCCCCCGGTTGCTAGCGGAAAAACCCTACAATGAGCAGTTCTTC. This encodes CASSPRLLAEKPYNEQFF.

This chain joins TRBV29-1 and TRBJ2-3; 14 nucleotides agree with TRBD2. Germline CDR1 SQVTM, CDR2 ANQGSEA. With V trimmed by 5 bases and J by 2 bases, 6 bases remained unmatched. The length of the CDR3 is 16 residues. CDR3 coding DNA: TGCAGCGTTTCGGGACTAGCGGGAGACTTCACAGATACGCAGTATTTT. Its protein is CSVSGLAGDFTDTQYF.

This clone was picked up a small number of times. The chain joins TRBV7-2 to TRBJ2-3, with 13 bases identical to TRBD2. CDR1 SGHTA and CDR2 FQGNSA come from the germline V gene. CDR3 length: 18 residues. V lost 3 bases and J lost 0; bases outside the gene matches: 6. CDR3 in DNA: TGTGCCAGCAGCTTGGGACTAGCGGGACCTCTTAGCACAGATACGCAGTATTTT. Its translation is CASSLGLAGPLSTDTQYF. The whole variable domain, remainder taken from reference TRBV7-2 and TRBJ2-3, is GAGVSQSPSNKVTEKGKDVELRCDPISGHTALYWYRQSLGQGLEFLIYFQGNSAPDKSGLPSDRFSAERTGGSVSTLTIQRTQQEDSAVYLCASSLGLAGPLSTDTQYFGPGTRLTVL.

This clone was found once. The chain employs TRBV6-5 and TRBJ2-2, with D maybe TRBD2 (6 bases). Trimming took off 5 bases at V and 7 bases at J, with 8 bases between the two ends. CDR1 MNHEY and CDR2 SVGAGI come from the germline V gene. There are 12 residues in the CDR3. DNA of the CDR3: TGTGCCAGCAGTCGGGGGAACGGGGAGCTGTTTTTT. It yields the protein CASSRGNGELFF.

The V call is TRBV7-9, the J call TRBJ2-3; TRBD2 aligns across 8 bases. The CDR3 runs 16 residues. V lost 2 bases, J lost 2 bases, and 6 bases stayed unmatched. Germline CDR1 reads SEHNR; CDR2 reads FQNEAQ (reference sequence). CDR3 nucleotide sequence: TGTGCCAGCAGCTTAACCCTTAGCGGGATCACAGATACGCAGTATTTT. As protein: CASSLTLSGITDTQYF.

This rearrangement joins TRBV28 to TRBJ2-7; the match to TRBD1 covers 10 bases. CDR1 is MDHEN and CDR2 is SYDVKM in the germline V gene. V was pared by 7 bases and J by 4 bases, with 7 bases of the junction left unmatched. The CDR3 runs 14 residues. In nucleotides, the CDR3 is TGTGCCAGCACCACCGGGACAGGGGTGTACGAGCAGTACTTC. Amino acid sequence: CASTTGTGVYEQYF.

The genes are TRBV7-9 and TRBJ2-2, with D hard to call. Germline V gene lookup returns CDR1 SEHNR and CDR2 FQNEAQ (reference sequence). The CDR3 spans 14 residues. Trimming left V 7 bases short and J 6 bases short, with 15 bases between. The DNA for the CDR3 is TGTGCCAGCAACTCTCTTCATGGGCCCGGGGAGCTGTTTTTT. Translated: CASNSLHGPGELFF.

J is TRBJ2-7 and V is TRBV28; D perhaps matches TRBD1 (6 bases). CDR1 and CDR2 from the germline V gene are MDHEN and SYDVKM. This CDR3 is built from 13 residues. V was pared by 6 bases and J by 1 base, with 10 bases between. CDR3 nucleotide sequence: TGTGCCAGCAGGGACAGTTTATCCTACGAGCAGTACTTC. Protein sequence: CASRDSLSYEQYF.

The V call is TRBV9, the J call TRBJ1-2; 10 bases fit TRBD1. This CDR3 is 17 amino acids long. Per the germline V gene, CDR1 is SGDLS and CDR2 is YYNGEE. Trimming removed 4 bases from V and 7 bases from J; junction bases left unmatched: 16. The CDR3 protein is CASSPWTGGKWGIGYTF. In DNA, the CDR3 is TGTGCCAGCAGCCCATGGACAGGGGGGAAATGGGGGATTGGCTACACCTTC.

This clone appeared once. The chain recombines TRBV5-1 with TRBJ2-2; TRBD2 aligns across 10 bases. This CDR3 spans 20 amino acids. Unmatched junction bases numbered 13, after V lost 1 base and J lost 1 base. CDR1 and CDR2 (germline): SGHRS, YFSETQ. CDR3 sequence (DNA): TGCGCCAGCAGCTTGCGAGGGATACTAGCGGGACTTAAGAACACCGGGGAGCTGTTTTTT. This sequence encodes CASSLRGILAGLKNTGELFF.

The V gene is TRBV5-1, the J gene TRBJ2-1, with TRBD2 matching over 13 bases. Germline CDR1 is SGHRS and CDR2 is YFSETQ. The J segment lost 5 bases and the V segment lost 6 bases, leaving 14 bases of the junction unmatched. This CDR3 spans 18 amino acids. CDR3 sequence: CASTIGAGLAGNHNEQFF. In nucleotides, the CDR3 is TGCGCCAGCACTATTGGAGCGGGACTAGCGGGAAATCACAATGAGCAGTTCTTC.

The table lists this clone with a count of one. The genes are TRBV18 and TRBJ2-3; 8 nucleotides match TRBD2. CDR1 KGHSH and CDR2 LQKENI come from the germline V gene. This CDR3 spans 15 amino acids. The V and J ends lost 0 bases and 6 bases, in that order; junction bases with no gene match: 5. The CDR3, as DNA: TGTGCCAGCTCACCACCGGGGACTAGTCCCGATACGCAGTATTTT. Its protein product is CASSPPGTSPDTQYF.

V gene TRBV25-1 combines with J gene TRBJ2-1; TRBD2 aligns across 8 bases. This CDR3 spans 16 amino acids. Per germline, CDR1 MGHDK and CDR2 SYGVNS. With V trimmed by 5 bases and J by 6 bases, 12 bases remained unmatched. The CDR3 nucleotides read TGTGCCAGCAGTCCCTTTATAGCGGGACTAGTCAATGAGCAGTTCTTC. Amino acid sequence: CASSPFIAGLVNEQFF.

The chain employs TRBV10-3 and TRBJ2-4; 9 bases are a match to TRBD1. Germline loops: CDR1 ENHRY, CDR2 SYGVKD. J was trimmed by 8 bases and V by 3 bases; bases with no gene match: 14. This CDR3 has 17 amino acids. CDR3 in DNA: TGTGCCATCAGTGATCGGGCGGGACAGGGAAGACGGGACATTCAGTACTTC. Encoded protein: CAISDRAGQGRRDIQYF.

The chain employs TRBV10-3 and TRBJ1-1, with D unclear. V gave up 4 bases and J gave up 1 base, with 10 bases separating them. This CDR3 is 14 amino acids long. Germline assignment: CDR1 ENHRY and CDR2 SYGVKD. CDR3 nucleotides: TGTGCCATCAGTGTTCAGGCGTCGAACACTGAAGCTTTCTTT. This sequence encodes CAISVQASNTEAFF.

J is TRBJ1-1 and V is TRBV18, with D perhaps TRBD1 (6 bases). V lost 6 bases and J lost 1, with 24 bases in between. The CDR3 covers 18 residues. In germline, CDR1 is KGHSH, CDR2 LQKENI. The CDR3 DNA sequence: TGTGCCAGCTCTCCAGCCCTTGGGGACATCCTAGGGAACACTGAAGCTTTCTTT. This encodes CASSPALGDILGNTEAFF.

This chain uses TRBV30 with TRBJ1-5, with a weak D call TRBD1 (6 bases). CDR1 is GTSNPN, CDR2 SVGIG, per germline (reference sequence). The CDR3 length is 14 residues. V was shortened by 2 bases and J by 3 bases, with 11 bases between the two germline ends. CDR3 coding DNA: TGTGCCTGGAGTCGGACAGAAGACAATCAGCCCCAGCATTTT. As protein: CAWSRTEDNQPQHF.

The rearrangement joins TRBV6-5 to TRBJ1-1; possibly TRBD1 for D (5 bases). V lost 5 bases and J lost 1, with 5 bases in between. Germline loops: CDR1 MNHEY, CDR2 SVGAGI. The CDR3 runs 12 residues. CDR3 residues: CASSTGNTEAFF. Here the CDR3 DNA reads TGTGCCAGCAGTACAGGGAACACTGAAGCTTTCTTT.

Note on this clone: A junction boundary mismatches the germline segment, possibly from a read error. This chain uses TRBV15 with TRBJ2-5; D ambiguous. Germline assignment: CDR1 LNHNV and CDR2 YYDKDF (reference sequence). The CDR3 is 13 amino acids. The CDR3 DNA reads as TGTGCCACCACCAGACGGTTCCAAGAGACCCAGTACTTC. It translates to CATTRRFQETQYF.

The chain couples TRBV5-6 to TRBJ1-5, with 10 positions matching TRBD1. Germline assignment: CDR1 SGHDT and CDR2 YYEEEE. The CDR3 has 14 amino acids. V was pared by 4 bases and J by 6 bases, with 4 bases of the junction left unmatched. The CDR3 sequence: CASSRGQGGQPQHF. CDR3 sequence (DNA): TGTGCCAGCAGCCGCGGACAGGGGGGTCAGCCCCAGCATTTT.

This clone came up a few times. V is TRBV5-1 and J is TRBJ1-2; 8 bases line up with TRBD1. CDR1 and CDR2 (germline): SGHRS, YFSETQ. The CDR3 has 15 residues. Losses at the gene ends were 0 bases for V and 7 bases for J; bases not matched to a gene: 8. CDR3 region: CASSLEAGTGLGYTF. As DNA, the CDR3 is TGCGCCAGCAGCTTGGAAGCTGGGACAGGCCTTGGCTACACCTTC.

This rearrangement joins TRBV25-1 to TRBJ2-7; D is possibly TRBD1 (6 bases). Germline CDR1 and CDR2: MGHDK and SYGVNS. V was trimmed by 7 bases and J by 7 bases, leaving 23 bases between them. CDR3 length: 15 amino acids. In DNA form, the CDR3 reads TGTGCCAGCACACACAGTGTTTGGGGACAATCGGAGCAGTACTTC. Amino acid sequence: CASTHSVWGQSEQYF.